A single sample is the source of the 12 T cell receptor beta chains below, sequenced in a study of cytomegalovirus exposure and HLA in healthy donors. PCR employed 60 Vbeta and 13 Jbeta primers. The data were produced by immunoSEQ multiplex PCR, yet TCRdb's version contains in-frame clones alone and is incomplete. The sample table sets out 56,000 or so clones. Sequencing was performed on PBMCs. These receptors came from a female donor in good health and CMV-seronegative.

The V and J genes are TRBV30 and TRBJ1-5, with a tentative D call TRBD1 (6 bases). The CDR3 covers 13 residues. V lost 1 base to trimming and J lost 6 bases, with 10 bases between them. CDR1 and CDR2 from the germline V gene are GTSNPN and SVGIG (reference sequence). CDR3: CAWSGGLTQPQHF. The CDR3 DNA reads TGTGCCTGGAGTGGGGGGCTGACTCAGCCCCAGCATTTT.

This sequence joins TRBV5-4 and TRBJ1-1; 10 bases map to TRBD1. The germline gives CDR1 SGHNT, CDR2 YYREEE (reference sequence). V trimming: 3 bases; J trimming: 4 bases; junction bases outside the gene matches: 6. The CDR3 is 15 amino acids. CDR3 sequence (DNA): TGTGCCAGCAGCTCCGACAGGGGGCTGAGCACTGAAGCTTTCTTT. This sequence encodes CASSSDRGLSTEAFF.

V gene TRBV6-1 combines with J gene TRBJ2-7; TRBD2 matches at 10 bases. V dropped 3 bases and J dropped 4; count of bases not matched to a gene: 3. Germline CDR1 reads MNHNS; CDR2 reads SASEGT. CDR3 length: 14 amino acids. The CDR3 DNA reads TGTGCCAGCAGTGATGCACTAGCGGGGTACGAGCAGTACTTC. Amino acids: CASSDALAGYEQYF.

The chain is built from TRBV6-1 and TRBJ2-7; unclear D gene. Germline V gives CDR1 MNHNS, CDR2 SASEGT. This CDR3 is 11 amino acids long. V lost 3 bases and J 4 bases, leaving 4 bases between the germline ends. The CDR3 region has the DNA TGTGCCAGCAGTGACCCATACGAGCAGTACTTC. This codes for CASSDPYEQYF.

This sequence joins TRBV6-5 and TRBJ1-1; maybe TRBD1 (5 bases). Germline loops: CDR1 MNHEY, CDR2 SVGAGI. CDR3 length: 14 residues. Trimming shortened V by 4 bases and J by 6 bases, and 15 bases separated the two germline ends. This chain's CDR3 is CASSLTRGGPEAFF. The CDR3 DNA follows: TGTGCCAGCAGTTTAACGAGGGGAGGCCCTGAAGCTTTCTTT.

The chain uses TRBV7-9 and TRBJ1-1; 8 nucleotides align to TRBD1. This CDR3 comprises 17 residues. The trim removed 0 bases at V and 0 bases at J, leaving 6 bases unmatched. The germline gives CDR1 SEHNR, CDR2 FQNEAQ (reference sequence). In nucleotides, the CDR3 is TGTGCCAGCAGCTTAGCCGTACTGGACAGGGTGAACACTGAAGCTTTCTTT. Translated: CASSLAVLDRVNTEAFF.

The chain couples TRBV4-1 to TRBJ2-1; no reliable D call. The germline gives CDR1 MGHRA, CDR2 YSYEKL. The CDR3 consists of 13 residues. V gave up 5 bases and J gave up 5 bases, with 10 bases separating them. The CDR3 sequence is CASSLRSNNEQFF. The CDR3 bases are TGCGCCAGCAGCTTACGGTCAAACAATGAGCAGTTCTTC.

V gene TRBV18 combines with J gene TRBJ2-7; 10 bases map to TRBD1. V lost 3 bases to trimming and J lost 2 bases; unmatched junction nucleotides: 7. The CDR3 has 16 amino acids. Germline V gives CDR1 KGHSH, CDR2 LQKENI. The CDR3 nucleotides read TGTGCCAGCTCACCTAGGGACAGGGGCCCTCCCTACGAGCAGTACTTC. It encodes CASSPRDRGPPYEQYF.

The V call is TRBV30, the J call TRBJ2-5, with D possibly TRBD1 on 6 matching bases. The V gene's germline CDR1 is GTSNPN and CDR2 SVGIG (reference sequence). V was shortened by 1 base and J by 5 bases, with 17 bases between the two germline ends. This CDR3 has 15 residues. CDR3: CAWSAPGQTHETQYF. The CDR3 DNA reads as TGTGCCTGGAGTGCACCGGGACAAACCCACGAGACCCAGTACTTC.

The chain is built from TRBV6-1 and TRBJ1-1; D possibly corresponds to TRBD1 (6 bases). Germline lookup yields CDR1 MNHNS and CDR2 SASEGT. The CDR3 consists of 13 residues. The V gene lost 6 bases and the J gene lost 1 base, with 9 bases spanning the gap. Here the CDR3 DNA reads TGTGCCAGCAGGAGGACAGCGAACACTGAAGCTTTCTTT. Protein product: CASRRTANTEAFF.

The rearrangement links TRBV6-6 to TRBJ1-5; D uncertain. V lost 0 bases and J lost 4, with 4 bases in between. The CDR3 is made up of 13 amino acids. Germline loops: CDR1 MNHNY, CDR2 SVGAGI (reference sequence). The CDR3: CASSYSANQPQHF. The CDR3 nucleotides read TGTGCCAGCAGTTACTCCGCGAATCAGCCCCAGCATTTT.

The rearrangement links TRBV13 to TRBJ1-2; the D gene is possibly TRBD1 (6 bases). Trimming took 1 base from V and 4 from J, leaving 13 bases between them. From germline, CDR1 is PRHDT and CDR2 FYEKMQ (reference sequence). This CDR3 has 15 amino acids. DNA for the CDR3: TGTGCCAGCAGCTTAGTACAGAGGGGGATCTATGGCTACACCTTC. Translation gives CASSLVQRGIYGYTF. Full variable domain (rest looked up from reference TRBV13 and TRBJ1-2): AAGVIQSPRHLIKEKRETATLKCYPIPRHDTVYWYQQGPGQDPQFLISFYEKMQSDKGSIPDRFSAQQFSDYHSELNMSSLELGDSALYFCASSLVQRGIYGYTFGSGTRLTVV.